The 14 T cell receptor beta chains reported below all come from one sample, sequenced in a study of blood T cell repertoires in COVID-19. TCRdb's copy holds only in-frame clones and misses some; the assay was immunoSEQ multiplex PCR. The repertoire holds more than 110,000 clones, 70% to 85% seen once, with about 5.8% in the top ten. Sequences were obtained from peripheral blood. Receptors originate from a human donor in a cohort sampled during active COVID-19.

This sequence joins TRBV2 and TRBJ2-7; the match to TRBD1 covers 7 bases. Germline lookup yields CDR1 SNHLY and CDR2 FYNNEI. V was clipped by 10 bases and J by 0 bases; unmatched bases: 3. The CDR3 consists of 12 residues. The CDR3 DNA is TGTGCCACCGGACAGGTCTCCTACGAGCAGTACTTC. This encodes CATGQVSYEQYF.

This clone was seen only once. The chain employs TRBV4-2 and TRBJ2-2; 9 nucleotides align to TRBD2. The CDR3 runs 18 residues. The V gene end was trimmed by 4 bases and the J gene end by 4 bases; junction bases not matched to a gene: 13. Germline V gives CDR1 LGHNA, CDR2 YNFKEQ. CDR3 in amino acids: CASSLTWARGGPTGELFF. CDR3 sequence (DNA): TGTGCCAGCAGCCTAACGTGGGCGCGGGGGGGCCCCACCGGGGAGCTGTTTTTT.

The CDR3 DNA sequence: TGTGCCAGCAGACCGGACAGTCCCACTGAAGCTTTCTTT. Translated, it gives CASRPDSPTEAFF. The V call is TRBV21-1, the J call TRBJ1-1; the D call in the table, TRBD1, was not verified against the DNA. TRBV21-1 is designated a pseudogene. This CDR3 is 13 amino acids long.

The chain uses TRBV12-3 or TRBV12-4 and TRBJ1-1; 7 bases fit TRBD1. The CDR3 totals 13 residues. V trimming: 6 bases; J trimming: 5 bases; junction bases outside the gene matches: 6. CDR3 DNA: TGTGCCAGCAGGAATTCAGGGGGGACTGAAGCTTTCTTT. This encodes CASRNSGGTEAFF.

In this sample, this clone turned up once. The V call is TRBV9, the J call TRBJ1-1; TRBD1 might be the D (5 bases). This CDR3 is 14 amino acids long. CDR1 is SGDLS, CDR2 YYNGEE, per germline. Between the trimmed V and J ends, which lost 5 bases and 2 bases, there was a span of 13 bases. The CDR3, as DNA: TGTGCCAGCAGTACCGCGGGGGGTAACACTGAAGCTTTCTTT. This sequence encodes CASSTAGGNTEAFF.

This clone was seen a single time. The same CDR3 is also encoded by other DNA sequences in this sample. V and J are TRBV5-1 and TRBJ1-4; TRBD1 matches 7 bases. V was pared by 0 bases and J by 7 bases, with 3 bases of the junction left unmatched. Germline assignment: CDR1 SGHRS and CDR2 YFSETQ. The CDR3 has 14 amino acids. In DNA, the CDR3 is TGCGCCAGCAGCTTGGGACAGGGAGGTGAAAAACTGTTTTTT. Amino acid sequence: CASSLGQGGEKLFF.

This clone was picked up a small number of times. The V and J genes are TRBV5-1 and TRBJ1-2; 7 bases map to TRBD1. Germline trimming cut 4 bases from V and 3 bases from J; bases unmatched to any gene: 6. The CDR3 is 14 amino acids. Per germline, CDR1 SGHRS and CDR2 YFSETQ. CDR3 loop: CASSLSTGYYGYTF. For the CDR3, the DNA is TGCGCCAGCAGCCTCTCGACAGGGTACTATGGCTACACCTTC.

The V and J genes are TRBV7-3 and TRBJ2-5; D may be TRBD1 (5 bases). Trimming stripped 5 bases from V and 4 bases from J, with 17 bases between. Germline V gene lookup returns CDR1 SGHTA and CDR2 FQGTGA. The CDR3 loop spans 15 amino acids. In DNA, the CDR3 is TGTGCCAGCAGCCCAAATAGGGGTAGTCGAGAGACCCAGTACTTC. Amino acids: CASSPNRGSRETQYF. Combining the CDR3 with reference TRBV7-3 and TRBJ2-5 gives the whole variable domain GAGVSQTPSNKVTEKGKYVELRCDPISGHTALYWYRQSLGQGPEFLIYFQGTGAADDSGLPNDRFFAVRPEGSVSTLKIQRTERGDSAVYLCASSPNRGSRETQYFGPGTRLLVL.

This chain links TRBV6-2 or TRBV6-3 with TRBJ2-7; D remains ambiguous. This CDR3 spans 13 amino acids. V gave up 5 bases and J gave up 8 bases, with 16 bases separating them. Germline CDR1 MNHEY, CDR2 SVGEGT. CDR3 amino acids: CASSRPTTVKQYF. Written as DNA, the CDR3 is TGTGCCAGCAGTCGTCCAACAACAGTAAAGCAGTACTTC.

The V and J genes are TRBV7-9 and TRBJ1-2, with D perhaps matching TRBD1 (5 bases). V shed 3 bases and J shed 8 bases, with 10 bases lying between them. This CDR3 contains 12 residues. Germline V gives CDR1 SEHNR, CDR2 FQNEAQ (reference sequence). This chain's CDR3 is CASSFPGIGYTF. CDR3 nucleotides: TGTGCCAGCAGCTTCCCAGGGATCGGCTACACCTTC.

Written as DNA, the CDR3 is TGTGCCAGCAGCTCTAGCGGGGGGATGGAGACCCAGTACTTC. As protein: CASSSSGGMETQYF. J is TRBJ2-5 and V is TRBV9; 11 bases map to TRBD2. The length of the CDR3 is 14 residues. Germline loops: CDR1 SGDLS, CDR2 YYNGEE. V lost 4 bases, J lost 5 bases, and 4 bases stayed unmatched.

The V call is TRBV7-2, the J call TRBJ2-2; 7 bases are a match to TRBD2. This CDR3 has 15 amino acids. CDR1 is SGHTA and CDR2 is FQGNSA in the germline V gene. V was pared by 5 bases and J by 5 bases, with 8 bases of the junction left unmatched. The CDR3, as DNA: TGTGCCAGCAGCGGGGTTGGGCGGGGGACCGGGGAGCTGTTTTTT. The encoded protein is CASSGVGRGTGELFF.

This clone has just a few counts. CDR3 loop: CASSTLTGSSYNEQFF. CDR3 nucleotide sequence: TGTGCCAGTAGTACCTTGACAGGGTCAAGCTACAATGAGCAGTTCTTC. The chain combines TRBV19 with TRBJ2-1; 7 bases map to TRBD1. The CDR3 has 16 amino acids. With V trimmed by 4 bases and J by 3 bases, 9 bases remained unmatched. CDR1 is LNHDA, CDR2 SQIVND, per germline (reference sequence).

The V call is TRBV28, the J call TRBJ1-5; D is perhaps TRBD1 (6 bases). From germline, CDR1 is MDHEN and CDR2 SYDVKM. This CDR3 has 12 amino acids. V shed 11 bases and J shed 5 bases, with 13 bases lying between them. CDR3 coding DNA: TGTGCCGCCGGGGGGGCTGATCAGCCCCAGCATTTT. Its protein product is CAAGGADQPQHF.